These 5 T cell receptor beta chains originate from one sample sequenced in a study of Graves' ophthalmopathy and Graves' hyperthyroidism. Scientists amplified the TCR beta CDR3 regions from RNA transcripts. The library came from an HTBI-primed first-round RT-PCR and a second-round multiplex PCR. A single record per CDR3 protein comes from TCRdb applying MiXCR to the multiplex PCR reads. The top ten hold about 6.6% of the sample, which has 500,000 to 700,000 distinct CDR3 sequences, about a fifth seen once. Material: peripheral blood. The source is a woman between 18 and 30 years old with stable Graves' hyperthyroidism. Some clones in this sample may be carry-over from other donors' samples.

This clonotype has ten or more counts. CDR3 in DNA: TGCGCCAGCAGCCCCGGGACAGGGCGGGCCGGGGAGCTGTTTTTT. Its translation: CASSPGTGRAGELFF. The chain links TRBV5-1 to TRBJ2-2; 9 bases are a match to TRBD1. V was pared by 4 bases and J by 6 bases, with 7 bases of the junction left unmatched. From germline, CDR1 is SGHRS and CDR2 YFSETQ. The CDR3 consists of 15 residues. Filled out from reference TRBV5-1 and TRBJ2-2, the complete variable domain reads KAGVTQTPRYLIKTRGQQVTLSCSPISGHRSVSWYQQTPGQGLQFLFEYFSETQRNKGNFPGRFSGRQFSNSRSEMNVSTLELGDSALYLCASSPGTGRAGELFFGEGSRLTVL.

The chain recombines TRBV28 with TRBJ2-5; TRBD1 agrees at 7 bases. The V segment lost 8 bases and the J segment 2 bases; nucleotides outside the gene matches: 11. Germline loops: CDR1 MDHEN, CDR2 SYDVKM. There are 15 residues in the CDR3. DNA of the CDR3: TGTGCCAGCGGAGCTGCCGGGACAGCGCAAGAGACCCAGTACTTC. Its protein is CASGAAGTAQETQYF. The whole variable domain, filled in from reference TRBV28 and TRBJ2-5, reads DVKVTQSSRYLVKRTGEKVFLECVQDMDHENMFWYRQDPGLGLRLIYFSYDVKMKEKGDIPEGYSVSREKKERFSLILESASTNQTSMYLCASGAAGTAQETQYFGPGTRLLVL.

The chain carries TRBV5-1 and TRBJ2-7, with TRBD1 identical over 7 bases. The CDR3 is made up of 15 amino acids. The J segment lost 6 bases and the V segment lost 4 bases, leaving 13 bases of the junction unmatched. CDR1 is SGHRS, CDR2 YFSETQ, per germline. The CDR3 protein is CASSKTGTVVFEQYF. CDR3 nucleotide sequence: TGCGCCAGCAGCAAGACCGGGACAGTTGTGTTCGAGCAGTACTTC.

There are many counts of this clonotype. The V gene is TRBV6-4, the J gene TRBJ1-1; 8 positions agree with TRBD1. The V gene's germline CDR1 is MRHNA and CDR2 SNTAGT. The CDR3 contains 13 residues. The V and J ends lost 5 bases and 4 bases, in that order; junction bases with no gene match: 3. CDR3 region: CASSTTGATEAFF. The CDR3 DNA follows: TGTGCCAGCAGTACGACAGGGGCCACTGAAGCTTTCTTT.

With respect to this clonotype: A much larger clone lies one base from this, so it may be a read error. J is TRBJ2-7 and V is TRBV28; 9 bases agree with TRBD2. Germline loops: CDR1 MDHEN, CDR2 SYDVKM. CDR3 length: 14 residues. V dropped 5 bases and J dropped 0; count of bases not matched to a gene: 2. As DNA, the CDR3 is TGTGCCAGCAGTGGACTAGCGCACTCCTACGAGCAGTACGTC. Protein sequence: CASSGLAHSYEQYV.